The 20 T cell receptor beta chains below were found in one sample sequenced in a study of neurological immune-mediated disorders (dated by TCRdb to between 2017 and 2020). Libraries came from 5' RACE. Data came from an Illumina HiSeq 2500. TCRdb reprocessed the public reads (quality trimming at Q25 with fastp, clone calling with MiXCR) and kept in-frame beta chains. All rows with the same CDR3 protein become a single entry with the most common DNA and genes. Recorded for this sample are about 27,000 distinct CDR3 sequences; 2.5% to 4% of them occurred a single time. 7% of the sample rests with the top ten. Sequenced: PBMCs. Receptors were obtained from a woman aged 25 to 39 with multiple sclerosis.

This clonotype was seen a handful of times. This CDR3 is CASNQGQGAEQYF. CDR3 nucleotides: TGTGCCAGCAACCAGGGACAGGGGGCGGAGCAGTACTTC. This chain links TRBV7-6 with TRBJ2-7, with 12 bases that match TRBD1. CDR3 length equals 13 residues. The germline gives CDR1 SGHVS, CDR2 FNYEAQ. V gave up 7 bases and J gave up 7 bases; unmatched junction bases: 5.

This clonotype was seen at least ten times. A read error may produce the germline difference seen at one junction end. The chain couples TRBV20-1 to TRBJ1-5; TRBD1 might be the D (5 bases). Looked up from germline, CDR1 is DFQATT and CDR2 is SNEGSKA (reference sequence). CDR3 size: 14 residues. The CDR3 region has the DNA TGCAGTGCTAGAGAGGGGCAGGGAGGTCAGCCCCAGAATTTT. Protein product: CSAREGQGGQPQNF.

This clonotype has a count of ten or more. The rearrangement links TRBV6-2 or TRBV6-3 to TRBJ2-2; TRBD2 is a possible D gene (6 bases). V lost 6 bases, J lost 4 bases, and 18 bases lay in between. Looked up from germline, CDR1 is MNHEY and CDR2 is SVGEGT. The CDR3 has 16 residues. The CDR3 nucleotides are TGTGCCAGCAGCCTCGCGGGGTGGGCCCCCACCGGGGAGCTGTTTTTT. This sequence encodes CASSLAGWAPTGELFF.

In this sample, this clonotype turned up many times. The genes are TRBV24-1 and TRBJ2-1, with 8 bases lining up with TRBD2. Looked up from germline, CDR1 is KGHDR and CDR2 is SFDVKD. There are 15 residues in the CDR3. V lost 2 bases and J lost 7; bases outside the gene matches: 6. CDR3 in amino acids: CATSDSRRGGNEQFF. CDR3 DNA sequence: TGTGCCACCAGTGATTCCCGACGCGGGGGGAATGAGCAGTTCTTC.

This clonotype occurred many times. The rearrangement uses TRBV18 and TRBJ2-5; D gene ambiguous. This CDR3 has 14 amino acids. The V gene's germline CDR1 is KGHSH and CDR2 LQKENI. Trimming stripped 2 bases from V and 5 bases from J, with 12 bases between. Here the CDR3 DNA reads TGTGCCAGCTCACCAGAGCGTCGGGTGGAGACCCAGTACTTC. Translating it yields CASSPERRVETQYF. Full variable domain (remainder filled in from reference TRBV18 and TRBJ2-5): NAGVMQNPRHLVRRRGQEARLRCSPMKGHSHVYWYRQLPEEGLKFMVYLQKENIIDESGMPKERFSAEFPKEGPSILRIQQVVRGDSAAYFCASSPERRVETQYFGPGTRLLVL.

There are many counts of this clonotype. This chain connects TRBV27 to TRBJ1-1; no reliable D call. Looked up from germline, CDR1 is MNHEY and CDR2 is SMNVEV (reference sequence). The V end lost 0 bases, the J end lost 10 bases, and 12 bases lay between the germline ends. This CDR3 spans 13 amino acids. This chain's CDR3 is CASSLSGRAGAFF. The CDR3 coding sequence is TGTGCCAGCAGTTTATCCGGACGGGCGGGAGCTTTCTTT.

This clonotype was counted ten times or more. CDR3 sequence reads: CASSLNGVGGELFF. CDR3 nucleotides: TGCGCCAGCAGCTTGAACGGGGTCGGCGGGGAGCTGTTTTTT. This chain connects TRBV5-1 to TRBJ2-2; tentative D call: TRBD2 (5 bases). The CDR3 is 14 residues long. Germline CDR1 reads SGHRS; CDR2 reads YFSETQ. Trimming removed 1 base from V and 7 bases from J, with 11 bases in between.

This clonotype was counted ten times or more. The chain employs TRBV5-1 and TRBJ2-5; possibly TRBD1 for D (6 bases). This CDR3 spans 16 amino acids. Between the trimmed V and J ends, which lost 0 bases and 2 bases, there was a span of 14 bases. Germline-derived CDR1 and CDR2 are SGHRS and YFSETQ. The DNA of the CDR3 is TGCGCCAGCAGCTTGGTAACAGGGATGCGGCAAGAGACCCAGTACTTC. Translating it yields CASSLVTGMRQETQYF.

This clonotype came up many times. This sequence joins TRBV5-1 and TRBJ1-1, with D perhaps TRBD1 (5 bases). The V and J ends lost 4 bases and 2 bases respectively, with 15 bases between them. CDR1 SGHRS and CDR2 YFSETQ come from the germline V gene. This CDR3 has 15 residues. The CDR3 region has the DNA TGCGCCAGCAGCGGGGGACTTCGGGGCAACACTGAAGCTTTCTTT. Protein sequence: CASSGGLRGNTEAFF.

This clonotype was observed at least ten times. The chain is built from TRBV6-6 and TRBJ1-1; the D gene is possibly TRBD1 (6 bases). CDR3 length: 14 residues. Between the trimmed V and J ends, which lost 7 bases and 6 bases, there was a span of 18 bases. Germline V CDR1 and CDR2: MNHNY, SVGAGI (reference sequence). As DNA, the CDR3 is TGTGCCAGCACCACGGACAGATTCCATTCTGAAGCTTTCTTT. Its protein is CASTTDRFHSEAFF.

This clonotype was detected ten times or more. A much larger clone sits a single nucleotide away, making a read error possible. The V and J genes are TRBV20-1 and TRBJ2-3; D possibly corresponds to TRBD1 (6 bases). Trimming shortened V by 2 bases and J by 2 bases, and 14 bases separated the two germline ends. The CDR3 sequence is 15 residues long. Germline loops: CDR1 DFQATT, CDR2 SNEGSKA (reference sequence). In DNA form, the CDR3 reads TGCAGTGCTAGATACTCGACAGGAACCACAGATACGCAGTATTTT. It codes for CSARYSTGTTDTQYF.

This clonotype occurred many times. The rearrangement joins TRBV7-8 to TRBJ2-7, with 13 bases that match TRBD2. Trimming took 3 bases from V and 2 from J; bases not matched to a gene: 4. CDR3 size: 16 residues. Germline assignment: CDR1 SGHVS and CDR2 FQNEAQ. CDR3: CASSFLTSGRPYEQYF. In DNA form, the CDR3 reads TGTGCCAGCAGCTTCCTGACTAGCGGGAGGCCCTACGAGCAGTACTTC.

This clonotype was detected many times. The chain couples TRBV5-1 to TRBJ2-1, with 10 nucleotides matching TRBD1. Germline assignment: CDR1 SGHRS and CDR2 YFSETQ. The ends lost 4 bases at V and 8 bases at J; junction bases unmatched: 9. CDR3 length equals 15 residues. CDR3 sequence reads: CASSRGTGEAHEQFF. The CDR3 coding sequence is TGCGCCAGCAGCCGTGGGACAGGGGAGGCCCATGAGCAGTTCTTC.

This clonotype was counted many times. The rearrangement joins TRBV20-1 to TRBJ2-5, with D perhaps TRBD2 (7 bases). The V end lost 6 bases, the J end lost 5 bases, and 25 bases lay between the germline ends. Germline V gene sequence: CDR1 DFQATT, CDR2 SNEGSKA (reference sequence). The CDR3 length is 16 residues. CDR3 sequence: CSALGGGEGDWETQYF. The CDR3 DNA is TGCAGTGCGCTGGGCGGGGGCGAGGGGGATTGGGAGACCCAGTACTTC.

This clonotype was counted many times. The chain employs TRBV20-1 and TRBJ1-1, with D unresolved. The germline gives CDR1 DFQATT, CDR2 SNEGSKA (reference sequence). The CDR3 totals 12 residues. V lost 3 bases and J 1 base, leaving 6 bases between the germline ends. The CDR3 here is CSASAPNTEAFF. The CDR3 nucleotides read TGCAGTGCTAGTGCCCCGAACACTGAAGCTTTCTTT.

By frequency in the sample, this clonotype is medium-sized. The chain carries TRBV27 and TRBJ1-1; 7 bases fit TRBD1. V lost 3 bases to trimming and J lost 10 bases; unmatched junction nucleotides: 8. This CDR3 contains 13 residues. Germline values: CDR1 MNHEY, CDR2 SMNVEV (reference sequence). The CDR3 loop is CASSFSSGGLAFF. CDR3 coding DNA: TGTGCCAGCAGTTTTTCATCAGGGGGTCTAGCTTTCTTT.

This clonotype came up many times. One end of the junction varies from germline; a read error may be responsible. The rearrangement joins TRBV28 to TRBJ1-5, with D maybe TRBD1 (5 bases). Germline CDR1 MDHEN, CDR2 SYDVKM. The CDR3 sequence is 16 residues long. The chain's CDR3 is CASSSPGASSNQPQNF. The CDR3 DNA sequence: TGTGCCAGCAGTTCCCCCGGGGCCTCTAGCAATCAGCCCCAGAATTTT.

This clonotype has a handful of counts. The chain carries TRBV20-1 and TRBJ1-1; 7 nucleotides agree with TRBD1. With 0 bases clipped from V and 0 bases from J, the junction kept 4 bases outside the gene matches. Looked up from germline, CDR1 is DFQATT and CDR2 is SNEGSKA (reference sequence). The CDR3 totals 15 residues. In DNA form, the CDR3 reads TGCAGTGCTAGAGATTGGGACAGCATGAACACTGAAGCTTTCTTT. Amino acids: CSARDWDSMNTEAFF.

This clonotype was detected ten times or more. The chain is built from TRBV12-3 or TRBV12-4 and TRBJ1-2, with 9 bases that match TRBD1. The J segment lost 7 bases and the V segment lost 5 bases, leaving 5 bases of the junction unmatched. The CDR3 spans 13 residues. The CDR3 DNA is TGTGCCAGCAGTCTGACAGGGGGAATTGGCTACACCTTC. This gives the protein CASSLTGGIGYTF.

The chain carries TRBV5-1 and TRBJ2-1; TRBD2 matches 8 bases. CDR1 SGHRS and CDR2 YFSETQ come from the germline V gene. The ends lost 2 bases at V and 7 bases at J; junction bases unmatched: 8. The CDR3 is 15 amino acids. The CDR3 is CASSFGGSGKNEQFF. The CDR3 DNA reads as TGCGCCAGCAGCTTCGGTGGTAGCGGGAAAAATGAGCAGTTCTTC.